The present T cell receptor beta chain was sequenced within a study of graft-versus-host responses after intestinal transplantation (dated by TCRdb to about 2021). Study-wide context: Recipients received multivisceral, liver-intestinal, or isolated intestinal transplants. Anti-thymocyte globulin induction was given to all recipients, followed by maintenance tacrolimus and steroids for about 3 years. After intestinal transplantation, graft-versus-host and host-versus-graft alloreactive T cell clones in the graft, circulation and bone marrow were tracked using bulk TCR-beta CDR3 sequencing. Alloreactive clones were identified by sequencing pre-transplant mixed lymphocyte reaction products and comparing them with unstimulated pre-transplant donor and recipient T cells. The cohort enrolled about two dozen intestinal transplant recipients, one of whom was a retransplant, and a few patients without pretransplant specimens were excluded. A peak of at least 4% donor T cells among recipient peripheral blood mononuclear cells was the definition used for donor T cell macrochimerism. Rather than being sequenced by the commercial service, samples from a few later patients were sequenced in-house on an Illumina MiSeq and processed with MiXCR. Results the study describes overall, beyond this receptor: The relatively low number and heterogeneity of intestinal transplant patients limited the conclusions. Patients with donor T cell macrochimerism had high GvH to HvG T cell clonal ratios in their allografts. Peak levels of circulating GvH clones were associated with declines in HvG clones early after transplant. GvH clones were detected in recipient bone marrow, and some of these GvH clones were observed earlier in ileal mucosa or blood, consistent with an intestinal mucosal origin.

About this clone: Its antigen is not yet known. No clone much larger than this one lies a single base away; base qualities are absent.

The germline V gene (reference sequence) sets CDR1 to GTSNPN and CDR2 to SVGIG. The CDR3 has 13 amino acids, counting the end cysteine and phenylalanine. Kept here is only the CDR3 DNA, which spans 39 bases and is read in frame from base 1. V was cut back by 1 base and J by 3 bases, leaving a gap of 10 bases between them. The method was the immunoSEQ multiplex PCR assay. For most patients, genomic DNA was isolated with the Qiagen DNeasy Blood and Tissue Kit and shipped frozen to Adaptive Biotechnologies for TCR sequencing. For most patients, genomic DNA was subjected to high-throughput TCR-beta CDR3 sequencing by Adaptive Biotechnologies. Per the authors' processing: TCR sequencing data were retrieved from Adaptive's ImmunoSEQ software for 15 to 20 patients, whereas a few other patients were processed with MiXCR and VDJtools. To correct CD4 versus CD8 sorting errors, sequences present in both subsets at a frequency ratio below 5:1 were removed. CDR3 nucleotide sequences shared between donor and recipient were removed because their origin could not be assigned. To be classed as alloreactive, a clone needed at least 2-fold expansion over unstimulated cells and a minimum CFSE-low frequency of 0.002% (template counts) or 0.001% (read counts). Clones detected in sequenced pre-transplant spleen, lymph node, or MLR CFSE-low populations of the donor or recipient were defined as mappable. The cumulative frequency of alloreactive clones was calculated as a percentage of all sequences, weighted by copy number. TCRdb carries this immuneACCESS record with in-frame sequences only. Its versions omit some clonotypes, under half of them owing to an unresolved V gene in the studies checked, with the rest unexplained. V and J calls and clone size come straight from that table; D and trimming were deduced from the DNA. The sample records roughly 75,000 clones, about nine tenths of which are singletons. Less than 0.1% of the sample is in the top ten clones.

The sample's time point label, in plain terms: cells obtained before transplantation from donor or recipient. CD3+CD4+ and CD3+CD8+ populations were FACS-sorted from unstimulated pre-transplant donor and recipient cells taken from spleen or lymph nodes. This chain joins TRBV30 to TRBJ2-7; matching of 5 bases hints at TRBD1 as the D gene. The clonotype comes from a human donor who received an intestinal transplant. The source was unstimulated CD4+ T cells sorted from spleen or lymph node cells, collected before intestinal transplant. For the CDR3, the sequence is CAWSGQFYYEQYF. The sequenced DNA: TGTGCCTGGAGTGGACAGTTTTACTACGAGCAGTACTTC.